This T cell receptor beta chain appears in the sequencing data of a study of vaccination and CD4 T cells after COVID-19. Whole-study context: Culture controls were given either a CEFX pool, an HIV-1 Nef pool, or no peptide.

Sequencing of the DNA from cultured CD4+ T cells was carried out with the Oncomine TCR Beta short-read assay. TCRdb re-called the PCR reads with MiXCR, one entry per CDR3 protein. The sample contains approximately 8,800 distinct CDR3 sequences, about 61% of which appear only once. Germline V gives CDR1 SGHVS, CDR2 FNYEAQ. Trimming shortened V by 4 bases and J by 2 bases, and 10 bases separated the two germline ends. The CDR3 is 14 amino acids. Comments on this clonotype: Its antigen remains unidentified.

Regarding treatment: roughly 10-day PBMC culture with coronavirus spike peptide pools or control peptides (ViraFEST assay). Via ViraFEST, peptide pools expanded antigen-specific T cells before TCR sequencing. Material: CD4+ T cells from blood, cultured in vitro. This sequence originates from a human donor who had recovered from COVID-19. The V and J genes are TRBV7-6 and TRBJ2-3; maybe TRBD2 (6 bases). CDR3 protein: CASSSGLYTDTQYF. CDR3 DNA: TGTGCCAGCAGCTCGGGACTCTACACAGATACGCAGTATTTT.